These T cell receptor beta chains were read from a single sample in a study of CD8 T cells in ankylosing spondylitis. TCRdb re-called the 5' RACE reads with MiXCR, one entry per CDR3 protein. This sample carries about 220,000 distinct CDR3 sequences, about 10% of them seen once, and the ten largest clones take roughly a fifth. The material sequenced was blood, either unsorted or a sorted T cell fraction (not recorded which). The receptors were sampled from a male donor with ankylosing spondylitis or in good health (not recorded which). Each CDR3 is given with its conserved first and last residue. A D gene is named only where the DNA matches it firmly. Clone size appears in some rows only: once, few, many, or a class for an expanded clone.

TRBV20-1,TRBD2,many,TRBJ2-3,TGCAGTGCTAATAGCGGGACCACAGATACGCAGTATTTT,CSANSGTTDTQYF
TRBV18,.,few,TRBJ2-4,TGTGCCAGCTCACTACCCACACTAGCCAAAAACATTCAGTACTTC,CASSLPTLAKNIQYF
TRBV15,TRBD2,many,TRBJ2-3,TGTGCCACCTCGGCGGGGGTAGCTCCAGATACGCAGTATTTT,CATSAGVAPDTQYF
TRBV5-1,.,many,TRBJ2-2,TGCGCCAGCAGTGGGGGCCCGGGGTCGACCGGGGAGCTGTTTTTT,CASSGGPGSTGELFF
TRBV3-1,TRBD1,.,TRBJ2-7,TGTGCCAGCAGCCAGGGACGGCTCCGGGACAGGGGATACGAGCAGTACTTC,CASSQGRLRDRGYEQYF
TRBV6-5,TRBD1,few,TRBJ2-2,TGTGCCAGCAGTTACACCCAGGGGGCGGGCGGGGAGCTGTTTTTT,CASSYTQGAGGELFF
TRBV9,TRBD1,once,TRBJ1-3,TGTGCCAGCAGCCCATGGTCCGACAGGGGCTCTGGAAACACCATATATTTT,CASSPWSDRGSGNTIYF
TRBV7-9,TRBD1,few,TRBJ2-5,TGTGCCAGCAGCTTAGCGCTGGCCGGACAGGTCCAAGAGACCCAGTACTTC,CASSLALAGQVQETQYF
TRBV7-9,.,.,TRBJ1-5,TGTGCCAGCAGCTTATTCGTGGGGCAGGGACGCAATCAGCCCCAGCATTTT,CASSLFVGQGRNQPQHF
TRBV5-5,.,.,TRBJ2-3,TGTGCCAGCAGCATGGATAGCAGCACAGATACGCAGTATTTT,CASSMDSSTDTQYF
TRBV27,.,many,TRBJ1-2,TGTGCCAGCAGTTTAAGGAGGGGAGCTAACTATGGCTACACCTTC,CASSLRRGANYGYTF
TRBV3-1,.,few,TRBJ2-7,TGTGCCAGCACCCAAACCAGGGAAGCCGAGCAGTACTTC,CASTQTREAEQYF
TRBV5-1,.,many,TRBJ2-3,TGCGCCAGCAGCCCCCAGGGATCAGATACGCAGTATTTT,CASSPQGSDTQYF
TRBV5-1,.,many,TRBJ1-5,TGCGCCAGCAGCTTCGACGGGGTCCAGCCCCAGCATTTT,CASSFDGVQPQHF
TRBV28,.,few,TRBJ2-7,TGTGCCGTCGACACGGGCAGCAGGTCCTATAGCGAGCAGTACTTC,CAVDTGSRSYSEQYF
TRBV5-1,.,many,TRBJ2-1,TGCGCCAGCAGCTTGGAGTCCAGTAACAATGAGCAGTTCTTC,CASSLESSNNEQFF
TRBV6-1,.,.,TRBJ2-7,TGTGCCAGCAGTGACGGGGCAGGTATCTACGAGCAGTACTTC,CASSDGAGIYEQYF
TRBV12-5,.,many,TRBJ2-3,TGTGCTAGTGGGGACCACACAGATACGCAGTATTTT,CASGDHTDTQYF
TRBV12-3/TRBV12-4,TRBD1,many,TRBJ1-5,TGTGCCAGCAGTTCAACGGGACAGGGTAATCAGCCCCAGCATTTT,CASSSTGQGNQPQHF
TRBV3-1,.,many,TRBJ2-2,TGTGCCAGCAAGTACGGCGGGGAGCTGTTTTTT,CASKYGGELFF
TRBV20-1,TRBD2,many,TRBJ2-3,TGCAGTGCTAGGTTTGCTAGCGGGGTCACAGATACGCAGTATTTT,CSARFASGVTDTQYF
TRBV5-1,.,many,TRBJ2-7,TGCGCCAGCAGCAGGGGGGGGGCCACATACGAGCAGTACTTC,CASSRGGATYEQYF
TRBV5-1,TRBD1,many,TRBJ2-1,TGCGCCAGCAGCACCTCCGGGACAGGGGGCTTTGAGCAGTTCTTC,CASSTSGTGGFEQFF
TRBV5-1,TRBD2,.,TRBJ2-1,TGCGTCAGCAGCCTGGGCCCGTCGGGGGGGATCGCCTACAATGAGGAGTTCTTC,CVSSLGPSGGIAYNEEFF
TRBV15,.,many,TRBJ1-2,TGTGCCACCAGCAGAGATCGAGGGTTCGGCTACACCTTC,CATSRDRGFGYTF
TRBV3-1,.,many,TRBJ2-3,TGTGCCAGCAGCCGAGATTTAACCACCGATACGCAGTATTTT,CASSRDLTTDTQYF
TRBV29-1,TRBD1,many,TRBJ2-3,TGCAGCGTTGTGGGACAGACTACAGATACGCAGTATTTT,CSVVGQTTDTQYF
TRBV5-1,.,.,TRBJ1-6,TGCGCCAGCAGCTTGCGGGCAGGGGATAATTCACCCCTCCACTTT,CASSLRAGDNSPLHF
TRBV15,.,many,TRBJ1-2,TGTGCCACCAGCAGAGCGTTGGCAGACCCTAACTATGGCTACACCTTC,CATSRALADPNYGYTF
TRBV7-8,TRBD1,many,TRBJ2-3,TGTGCCAGCAGCCTCGCGCCCGGGACAGACAGCACAGATACGCAGTATTTT,CASSLAPGTDSTDTQYF
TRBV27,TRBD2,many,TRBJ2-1,TGTGCCAGCAGTTCACTAGCGGGGGGCCTCAATGAGCAGTTCTTC,CASSSLAGGLNEQFF
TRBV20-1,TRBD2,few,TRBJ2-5,TGCAGTGCTAGACCGGGACTAGCGGGTCTAGAGACCCAGTACTTC,CSARPGLAGLETQYF
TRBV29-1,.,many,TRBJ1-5,TGCAGCGCTACAGTTGGGGGTCAGCCCCAGCATTTT,CSATVGGQPQHF
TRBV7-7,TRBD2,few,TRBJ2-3,TGTGCTAGCAGCACTGGGACTAGCGGGGGGCTGGATACGCAGTATTTT,CASSTGTSGGLDTQYF
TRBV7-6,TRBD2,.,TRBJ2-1,TGTGCCAGCCTAGCGACTAGCGCCTTGTCGGAGCAGTTCTTC,CASLATSALSEQFF
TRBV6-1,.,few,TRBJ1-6,TGTGCCAGCAGTCTTACCGCTAGCTCCTATAATTCACCCCTCCACTTT,CASSLTASSYNSPLHF
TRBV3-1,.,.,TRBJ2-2,TGTGCCAGCAGCCAAGATCTGGGGGCCGCGGAGCTGTATTTT,CASSQDLGAAELYF
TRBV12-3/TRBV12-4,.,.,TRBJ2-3,TGTGCCAGCAGCCTGACAGGGAGGGAAACAGATACGCAGTATTTT,CASSLTGRETDTQYF
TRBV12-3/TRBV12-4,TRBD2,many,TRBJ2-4,TGTGCCAGCAGTTTAGTTGCGGGGGACAAAAACATTCAGTACTTC,CASSLVAGDKNIQYF
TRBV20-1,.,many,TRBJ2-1,TGCAGTGCTAGAGCTAGCAGCGATGAGCAGTTCTTC,CSARASSDEQFF
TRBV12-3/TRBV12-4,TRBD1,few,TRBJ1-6,TGTGCCAGCAGTTTTTCTGAGACCACCGGGACAGAAAATTCACCCCTCCACTTT,CASSFSETTGTENSPLHF